This T cell receptor (beta chain) was obtained from a study of T cell responses to AZD1222 COVID-19 vaccine. The study's findings and limits: Baseline seropositivity characterized only 5 to 7 AZD1222 recipients.

The CDR3 extends over 19 amino acids. With 2 bases clipped from V and 1 base from J, the junction kept 11 bases outside the gene matches. In germline, CDR1 is KGHSH, CDR2 LQKENI. Using immunoSEQ multiplex PCR, the repertoire was profiled, and TCRdb retains in-frame clones only, with some absent. The sample yields about 140,000 clones, roughly 92% seen once. As for this clone: Antigen specificity is unknown.

V and J are TRBV18 and TRBJ2-4; 10 bases map to TRBD2. The source of this sequence is an adult in good health. The source material was peripheral blood, sampled on day 0 of AZD1222 vaccination. CDR3 in amino acids: CASSPIAAGGPQAKNIQYF. The CDR3 nucleotides read TGTGCCAGCTCACCAATTGCAGCGGGGGGGCCTCAGGCCAAAAACATTCAGTACTTC.